Below, 12 T cell receptor beta chains from the same sample are listed, as sequenced in a study of T cell changes during pregnancy in multiple sclerosis. Here immunoSEQ multiplex PCR was the method, and the copy in TCRdb shows in-frame clones only, minus some. The profile covers 85,000 to 100,000 clones, with 91% appearing a single time and 0.8% to 0.95% taken by the ten largest. Sequenced material: peripheral blood, taken before pregnancy. These TCRs come from a female donor with multiple sclerosis, enrolled in a pregnancy study.

The CDR3: CASSSTLATSRGSNEQFF. The CDR3 DNA is TGTGCCAGCAGTTCAACTCTGGCTACTAGCCGAGGGAGCAATGAGCAGTTCTTC. The rearrangement joins TRBV28 to TRBJ2-1; a weak D match, TRBD2 (6 bases). The germline gives CDR1 MDHEN, CDR2 SYDVKM. V was pared by 4 bases and J by 6 bases, with 25 bases between. CDR3 length: 18 amino acids. The full variable domain, rest sourced from reference TRBV28 and TRBJ2-1, is DVKVTQSSRYLVKRTGEKVFLECVQDMDHENMFWYRQDPGLGLRLIYFSYDVKMKEKGDIPEGYSVSREKKERFSLILESASTNQTSMYLCASSSTLATSRGSNEQFFGPGTRLTVL.

CDR3 loop: CASSSRQGAGNTEAFF. The CDR3 DNA reads as TGTGCCAGCAGCTCCCGACAGGGGGCAGGGAACACTGAAGCTTTCTTT. The chain joins TRBV9 to TRBJ1-1, with 10 bases aligning to TRBD1. Unmatched junction bases numbered 7, after V lost 4 bases and J lost 1 base. The CDR3 spans 16 residues. CDR1 is SGDLS, CDR2 YYNGEE, per germline.

J is TRBJ1-6 and V is TRBV7-2; 9 nucleotides align to TRBD1. This CDR3 has 15 residues. V lost 1 base to trimming and J lost 6 bases; unmatched junction nucleotides: 1. CDR1 and CDR2 (germline): SGHTA, FQGNSA. The CDR3 coding sequence is TGTGCCAGCAGCTTAGTGACAGGGGGTAATTCACCCCTCCACTTT. Residues: CASSLVTGGNSPLHF.

The J gene is TRBJ1-5, the V gene TRBV7-9; weak D call: TRBD1 (5 bases). Germline values: CDR1 SEHNR, CDR2 FQNEAQ (reference sequence). V shed 1 base and J shed 2 bases, with 9 bases lying between them. This CDR3 has 15 residues. CDR3 in DNA: TGTGCCAGCAGCTTAGGAGCGGGGGGCAATCAGCCCCAGCATTTT. This codes for CASSLGAGGNQPQHF. Supplemented by reference TRBV7-9 and TRBJ1-5, the full variable domain reads DTGVSQNPRHKITKRGQNVTFRCDPISEHNRLYWYRQTLGQGPEFLTYFQNEAQLEKSRLLSDRFSAERPKGSFSTLEIQRTEQGDSAMYLCASSLGAGGNQPQHFGDGTRLSIL.

This sequence joins TRBV4-2 and TRBJ2-3, with D possibly matching TRBD2 (6 bases). V shed 0 bases and J shed 1 base, with 14 bases lying between them. This CDR3 contains 17 residues. CDR1 is LGHNA, CDR2 YNFKEQ, per germline. As DNA, the CDR3 is TGTGCCAGCAGCCAAGATAGGGGTTCGGGGGGCACAGATACGCAGTATTTT. Its translation: CASSQDRGSGGTDTQYF.

V usage is TRBV2 and J usage is TRBJ2-1, with a weak D call TRBD2 (6 bases). The V end was cut by 9 bases, the J end by 4 bases, with 16 bases between. Looked up from germline, CDR1 is SNHLY and CDR2 is FYNNEI. This CDR3 has 14 amino acids. Here the CDR3 DNA reads TGTGCCAGTAGGGACTCGTGGACTTACAATGAGCAGTTCTTC. Its translation is CASRDSWTYNEQFF. The full variable domain, with the rest looked up from reference TRBV2 and TRBJ2-1, is EPEVTQTPSHQVTQMGQEVILRCVPISNHLYFYWYRQILGQKVEFLVSFYNNEISEKSEIFDDQFSVERPDGSNFTLKIRSTKLEDSAMYFCASRDSWTYNEQFFGPGTRLTVL.

DNA of the CDR3: TGTGCCAGCAGTTACGGGGGACTAGCGGGGGTTCGGGAGCAGTACTTC. Translation gives CASSYGGLAGVREQYF. The chain links TRBV6-5 to TRBJ2-7, with 14 bases fitting TRBD2. Per the germline V gene, CDR1 is MNHEY and CDR2 is SVGAGI. This CDR3 has 16 residues. With V trimmed by 2 bases and J by 7 bases, 7 bases remained unmatched.

The J gene is TRBJ1-5, the V gene TRBV6-5; D perhaps matches TRBD1 (6 bases). V shed 0 bases and J shed 6 bases, with 12 bases lying between them. The CDR3 loop spans 15 amino acids. Germline V gives CDR1 MNHEY, CDR2 SVGAGI. The DNA of the CDR3 is TGTGCCAGCAGTTACTCAGGGGGGGGCGGTCAGCCCCAGCATTTT. Translating it yields CASSYSGGGGQPQHF.

This chain connects TRBV13 to TRBJ2-3; TRBD1 agrees at 9 bases. Germline V gene lookup returns CDR1 PRHDT and CDR2 FYEKMQ (reference sequence). This CDR3 region has 16 residues. V was pared by 0 bases and J by 2 bases, with 3 bases of the junction left unmatched. The CDR3 reads CASSLGRDRATDTQYF. In DNA, the CDR3 is TGTGCCAGCAGCTTAGGCCGGGACAGGGCCACAGATACGCAGTATTTT.

The chain recombines TRBV5-1 with TRBJ2-3; D ambiguous. The V end lost 8 bases, the J end lost 2 bases, and 9 bases lay between the germline ends. CDR1 SGHRS and CDR2 YFSETQ come from the germline V gene. The CDR3 has 12 residues. Here the CDR3 DNA reads TGCGCCAGTCAGCGAGACACAGATACGCAGTATTTT. Translated, it gives CASQRDTDTQYF.

The chain employs TRBV6-5 and TRBJ2-1, with 8 bases fitting TRBD2. Germline trimming cut 7 bases from V and 5 bases from J; bases unmatched to any gene: 4. Germline V gives CDR1 MNHEY, CDR2 SVGAGI. CDR3 length: 13 residues. This CDR3 is CASTRGRHNEQFF. The DNA of the CDR3 is TGTGCCAGCACACGCGGGAGGCACAATGAGCAGTTCTTC.

The rearrangement joins TRBV15 to TRBJ1-1; 8 bases line up with TRBD1. Germline V gives CDR1 LNHNV, CDR2 YYDKDF (reference sequence). V lost 9 bases and J lost 5; bases outside the gene matches: 8. This CDR3 is 13 amino acids long. The CDR3 bases are TGTGCCACAGGGCGACAGGGGACGACTGAAGCTTTCTTT. Encoded protein: CATGRQGTTEAFF.